This entry is about one TCR beta chain. Sequenced by immunoSEQ multiplex PCR; TCRdb stores in-frame clones only, minus some. Of roughly 100,000 clones in the sample, approximately 85% were seen once. The sample is drawn from a study of blood T cell repertoires in COVID-19. The germline V gene encodes CDR1 SGHAT and CDR2 FQNNGV. V shed 5 bases and J 4 bases; nucleotides not matched to a gene: 10. The CDR3 runs to 15 residues. This chain connects TRBV11-2 to TRBJ1-1; 7 bases fit TRBD1. The sample taken for sequencing was peripheral blood. The TCR sequence derives from a man aged 60 to 75 with acute or convalescent COVID-19. This CDR3 is CASSRMEGAVTEAFF. The CDR3 nucleotides are TGTGCCAGCAGCCGGATGGAGGGGGCGGTCACTGAAGCTTTCTTT.